Listed here is a single TCR beta chain. No antigen is known for it. PCR used 60 Vbeta primers and 13 Jbeta primers. In the source study's methods: Roughly 11 million shared chains were among the about 80 million unique TCR beta chains that a later analysis counted. The assay was immunoSEQ multiplex PCR, and TCRdb's table has in-frame clones only and misses some. The V and J calls and clone size come from that table; D and trimming were worked out from the DNA. The sample totals 200,000 to 250,000 clones. Germline lookup yields CDR1 SGHRS and CDR2 YFSETQ. This CDR3 spans 14 amino acids. With V trimmed by 4 bases and J by 2 bases, 4 bases remained unmatched. The record originates from a study of cytomegalovirus exposure and HLA in healthy donors. Study outcomes and limitations: Analysis was carried out at a later point, and it linked a missense DCLRE1C variant to TCR beta V- and J-gene trimming.

The source material was PBMCs. This TCR came from a woman in her thirties in good health and CMV-seropositive. The chain combines TRBV5-1 with TRBJ1-2; TRBD1 matches 8 bases. The DNA of the CDR3 is TGCGCCAGCAGCCCAGGGGGCACCAACTATGGCTACACCTTC. Translation: CASSPGGTNYGYTF.